The 30 T cell receptor beta chains in this list originate from one sample, sequenced in a study of blood T cell repertoires in COVID-19. Clones were sequenced by immunoSEQ multiplex PCR, and TCRdb holds only the in-frame ones, with some missing. Among about 170,000 clones, roughly 70% were seen once, and the ten largest hold 3%. The material sequenced was peripheral blood. These receptors were collected from a woman of 80 years or more with acute or convalescent COVID-19.

J is TRBJ2-1 and V is TRBV29-1; tentative D call: TRBD1 (5 bases). Germline V gene data show CDR1 as SQVTM and CDR2 as ANQGSEA. The CDR3 length is 13 residues. Trimming took 3 bases from V and 5 from J, leaving 11 bases between them. This CDR3 is CSVDQGGDNEQFF. CDR3 DNA sequence: TGCAGCGTTGATCAGGGTGGGGACAATGAGCAGTTCTTC.

The chain is built from TRBV5-4 and TRBJ2-1; TRBD1 agrees at 7 bases. V shed 3 bases and J 5 bases; nucleotides not matched to a gene: 5. The CDR3 runs to 14 residues. The V gene's germline CDR1 is SGHNT and CDR2 YYREEE (reference sequence). CDR3 loop: CASSSGQKNNEQFF. DNA for the CDR3: TGTGCCAGCAGCTCGGGACAGAAAAACAATGAGCAGTTCTTC.

This clone was seen only once. V is TRBV6-5 and J is TRBJ1-3, with D possibly matching TRBD1 (6 bases). The CDR3 contains 13 residues. CDR1 and CDR2 (germline): MNHEY, SVGAGI. In DNA form, the CDR3 reads TGTGCTTCCCTCCGGGACACAGGAAACACCATATATTTT. Translated: CASLRDTGNTIYF.

This chain connects TRBV10-3 to TRBJ1-5, with D uncertain. Germline V lookup: CDR1 ENHRY, CDR2 SYGVKD. The V end was cut by 8 bases, the J end by 2 bases, with 13 bases between. This CDR3 comprises 14 residues. Written as DNA, the CDR3 is TGTGCCATCGGCACCGACGGAGGCAATCAGCCCCAGCATTTT. The encoded protein is CAIGTDGGNQPQHF.

Comment on this clone: In the same sample, other DNA sequences code for this CDR3. The chain carries TRBV9 and TRBJ2-3; 14 bases are a match to TRBD2. The CDR3 consists of 16 residues. With V trimmed by 3 bases and J by 5 bases, 5 bases remained unmatched. Germline lookup yields CDR1 SGDLS and CDR2 YYNGEE. In DNA form, the CDR3 reads TGTGCCAGCAGCGAGACTAGCGGGAGGGTAGGAGATACGCAGTATTTT. It is translated as CASSETSGRVGDTQYF.

V is TRBV7-9 and J is TRBJ1-4; possibly TRBD1 for D (6 bases). The V gene's germline CDR1 is SEHNR and CDR2 FQNEAQ (reference sequence). V was shortened by 5 bases and J by 2 bases, with 9 bases between the two germline ends. The CDR3 loop spans 14 amino acids. The CDR3 region is CASSPQGTNEKLFF. Written as DNA, the CDR3 is TGTGCCAGCAGCCCCCAGGGGACTAATGAAAAACTGTTTTTT.

In this sample, this clone turned up once. CDR3 protein: CASSSASGTYEQYF. CDR3 nucleotide sequence: TGTGCCAGCAGCTCGGCTAGCGGGACCTACGAGCAGTACTTC. The J gene is TRBJ2-7, the V gene TRBV5-4; 9 bases map to TRBD2. Losses at the gene ends were 3 bases for V and 2 bases for J; bases not matched to a gene: 3. The CDR3 covers 14 residues. Looked up from germline, CDR1 is SGHNT and CDR2 is YYREEE (reference sequence).

The chain employs TRBV9 and TRBJ2-5; TRBD2 agrees at 10 bases. The CDR3 has 15 amino acids. The germline CDR1 and CDR2 sequences are SGDLS and YYNGEE. V was clipped by 0 bases and J by 2 bases; unmatched bases: 1. The CDR3 nucleotides read TGTGCCAGCAGCGTAGAACTAGCGGGGCAAGAGACCCAGTACTTC. It specifies CASSVELAGQETQYF.

The chain couples TRBV4-3 to TRBJ1-1; D is unresolved. Germline V gene sequence: CDR1 LGHNA, CDR2 YSLEER. This CDR3 spans 18 amino acids. Trimming left V 0 bases short and J 1 base short, with 18 bases between. As DNA, the CDR3 is TGCGCCAGCAGCCAAGATAGTTATCGGGCAGGAGGGAACACTGAAGCTTTCTTT. Amino acids: CASSQDSYRAGGNTEAFF.

This clone has a handful of counts. V is TRBV28 and J is TRBJ1-1; 7 nucleotides match TRBD1. Unmatched junction bases numbered 7, after V lost 5 bases and J lost 4 bases. The CDR3 length is 14 residues. From germline, CDR1 is MDHEN and CDR2 SYDVKM. In DNA form, the CDR3 reads TGTGCCAGCAGTCCTATCGCAGGGGGCACTGAAGCTTTCTTT. Amino acid sequence: CASSPIAGGTEAFF.

V gene TRBV7-9 combines with J gene TRBJ2-2; D may be TRBD2 (6 bases). V was shortened by 0 bases and J by 7 bases, with 15 bases between the two germline ends. Looked up from germline, CDR1 is SEHNR and CDR2 is FQNEAQ (reference sequence). The CDR3 has 16 amino acids. As DNA, the CDR3 is TGTGCCAGCAGCTTAGCAGCGCTAGCGAGCTACGGGGAGCTGTTTTTT. As protein: CASSLAALASYGELFF.

CDR3 residues: CASSPRLVPGTNEKLFF. The CDR3 DNA reads as TGCGCCAGCAGCCCACGACTAGTACCGGGAACTAATGAAAAACTGTTTTTT. This sequence joins TRBV5-1 and TRBJ1-4; D remains ambiguous. The CDR3 totals 17 residues. The V and J ends lost 4 bases and 1 base respectively, with 17 bases between them. Looked up from germline, CDR1 is SGHRS and CDR2 is YFSETQ. The full variable domain, its missing parts supplied by reference TRBV5-1 and TRBJ1-4, is KAGVTQTPRYLIKTRGQQVTLSCSPISGHRSVSWYQQTPGQGLQFLFEYFSETQRNKGNFPGRFSGRQFSNSRSEMNVSTLELGDSALYLCASSPRLVPGTNEKLFFGSGTQLSVL.

The rearrangement links TRBV5-1 to TRBJ2-1; the match to TRBD2 covers 12 bases. The germline CDR1 and CDR2 sequences are SGHRS and YFSETQ. This CDR3 contains 18 residues. The junction had 12 bases not matched to a gene; V was cut back by 4 bases and J by 4 bases. This CDR3 is CASSLNGLAGSGYNEQFF. The CDR3 bases are TGCGCCAGCAGCCTCAACGGACTAGCGGGAAGTGGTTACAATGAGCAGTTCTTC.

The gene calls are TRBV10-3 and TRBJ1-6, with 8 bases fitting TRBD1. The ends lost 4 bases at V and 11 bases at J; junction bases unmatched: 4. CDR1 is ENHRY, CDR2 SYGVKD, per germline. This CDR3 is built from 13 residues. The CDR3 coding sequence is TGTGCCATCAGTGGGGACAGGACGGCACCCCTCCACTTT. Protein sequence: CAISGDRTAPLHF.

The CDR3 nucleotides are TGTGCCAGCAGTAGAAGCGGCCCTGATTTACGCTACGAGCAGTACTTC. Amino acids: CASSRSGPDLRYEQYF. The V call is TRBV7-6, the J call TRBJ2-7; TRBD2 might be the D (5 bases). Germline V gene lookup returns CDR1 SGHVS and CDR2 FNYEAQ. V shed 6 bases and J shed 3 bases, with 21 bases lying between them. This CDR3 has 16 residues.

The rearrangement links TRBV28 to TRBJ1-2, with D perhaps TRBD1 (5 bases). V was shortened by 8 bases and J by 6 bases, with 19 bases between the two germline ends. The CDR3 runs to 14 residues. Germline V gives CDR1 MDHEN, CDR2 SYDVKM. The CDR3 DNA follows: TGTGCCAGCCACGAAATGACAGAGGATCATGGCTACACCTTC. Its protein product is CASHEMTEDHGYTF.

This CDR3 reads CASSPSRRINTEAFF. The CDR3 DNA follows: TGTGCCAGCAGCCCAAGTCGGCGGATAAACACTGAAGCTTTCTTT. The chain employs TRBV11-3 and TRBJ1-1; D uncertain. The V gene's germline CDR1 is SGHNT and CDR2 YENEEA. This CDR3 contains 15 residues. With 5 bases removed from V and 2 bases from J, the gap between germline ends came to 15 bases.

This sequence joins TRBV11-2 and TRBJ1-1; TRBD1 matches at 9 bases. The germline gives CDR1 SGHAT, CDR2 FQNNGV. Trimming cost V 8 bases and J 10 bases; bases outside gene matches: 8. The CDR3 loop spans 12 amino acids. The CDR3 nucleotides are TGTGCCAGCGGATTTGGACAGGGGAGAGCTTTCTTT. Translating gives CASGFGQGRAFF.

The V gene is TRBV5-1, the J gene TRBJ2-3; 10 positions agree with TRBD1. Losses at the gene ends were 4 bases for V and 2 bases for J; bases not matched to a gene: 4. Per the germline V gene, CDR1 is SGHRS and CDR2 is YFSETQ. The CDR3 contains 15 residues. The CDR3 is CASSAGQGTTDTQYF. CDR3 bases: TGCGCCAGCAGCGCGGGACAGGGGACCACAGATACGCAGTATTTT.

This rearrangement joins TRBV18 to TRBJ1-1; 7 nucleotides align to TRBD1. From germline, CDR1 is KGHSH and CDR2 LQKENI. CDR3 length: 16 residues. The J segment lost 1 base and the V segment lost 3 bases, leaving 8 bases of the junction unmatched. The CDR3 sequence: CASSPGQGGSNTEAFF. Here the CDR3 DNA reads TGTGCCAGCTCACCTGGCCAGGGGGGCTCGAACACTGAAGCTTTCTTT.

To note about this clone: Compared with germline, one end of the junction differs, possibly owing to a read error. The rearrangement links TRBV27 to TRBJ2-7; 7 bases line up with TRBD2. The CDR3 length is 12 residues. The germline V gene has CDR1 MNHEY and CDR2 SMNVEV (reference sequence). The CDR3 loop is CASSSTGRGVTF. The CDR3 DNA reads as TGTGCCAGCAGTTCAACGGGACGGGGGGTGACTTTC.

The chain uses TRBV3-1 (or the pseudogene TRBV3-2) and TRBJ2-5; possible D gene TRBD1, 6 bases. CDR3 length: 14 residues. CDR1 LGHDT and CDR2 YNNKEL come from the germline V gene (reference sequence). The germline V and J ends were trimmed by 4 bases and 3 bases, with 12 bases remaining between them. In DNA form, the CDR3 reads TGTGCCAGCAGCCTACAGACAGGAAAAGAGACCCAGTACTTC. Protein: CASSLQTGKETQYF.

The chain combines TRBV7-2 with TRBJ2-1; 11 positions match TRBD2. Germline CDR1 is SGHTA and CDR2 is FQGNSA. The junction had 5 bases not matched to a gene; V was cut back by 2 bases and J by 8 bases. CDR3 size: 15 residues. CDR3 protein: CASSLMVAGGDEQFF. CDR3 coding DNA: TGTGCCAGCAGCTTAATGGTAGCGGGAGGGGATGAGCAGTTCTTC.

The table lists this clone with a few counts. The chain combines TRBV30 with TRBJ1-1, with 8 bases aligning to TRBD1. V lost 2 bases and J lost 3; bases outside the gene matches: 5. The germline V gene has CDR1 GTSNPN and CDR2 SVGIG (reference sequence). The CDR3 sequence is 14 residues long. CDR3 nucleotides: TGTGCCTGGAGTATTACAGGGGGGGACACTGAAGCTTTCTTT. Translated: CAWSITGGDTEAFF. Full variable domain (missing parts from reference TRBV30 and TRBJ1-1): SQTIHQWPATLVQPVGSPLSLECTVEGTSNPNLYWYRQAAGRGLQLLFYSVGIGQISSEVPQNLSASRPQDRQFILSSKKLLLSDSGFYLCAWSITGGDTEAFFGQGTRLTVV.

The rearrangement joins TRBV4-1 to TRBJ2-3, with a possible D match to TRBD2 (5 bases). The V end was cut by 1 base, the J end by 8 bases, with 16 bases between. The CDR3 has 15 residues. The germline V gene has CDR1 MGHRA and CDR2 YSYEKL. Here the CDR3 reads CASSQVFGIAGTQYF. As DNA, the CDR3 is TGCGCCAGCAGCCAAGTTTTCGGTATTGCGGGTACGCAGTATTTT.

The gene calls are TRBV7-2 and TRBJ2-7, with 11 bases fitting TRBD2. The CDR3 is 14 residues long. Germline V gene data show CDR1 as SGHTA and CDR2 as FQGNSA. Germline trimming cut 6 bases from V and 4 bases from J; bases unmatched to any gene: 5. The CDR3 DNA is TGTGCCAGCAGGGCTAGCGGGAGGAATTACGAGCAGTACTTC. It yields the protein CASRASGRNYEQYF.

This clone was seen only once. The chain is built from TRBV19 and TRBJ1-5; 10 bases align to TRBD1. The length of the CDR3 is 13 residues. Germline lookup yields CDR1 LNHDA and CDR2 SQIVND (reference sequence). J lost 5 bases, V lost 6 bases, and 1 base had no gene match. The chain's CDR3 is CASRGTGDQPQHF. DNA for the CDR3: TGTGCCAGTAGAGGGACAGGGGATCAGCCCCAGCATTTT. Complete variable domain (other parts from reference TRBV19 and TRBJ1-5): DGGITQSPKYLFRKEGQNVTLSCEQNLNHDAMYWYRQDPGQGLRLIYYSQIVNDFQKGDIAEGYSVSREKKESFPLTVTSAQKNPTAFYLCASRGTGDQPQHFGDGTRLSIL.

The gene calls are TRBV10-1 and TRBJ1-3; no clear D. The CDR3 totals 14 residues. Germline V lookup: CDR1 WNHNN, CDR2 SYGVQD (reference sequence). V lost 5 bases and J lost 1, with 9 bases in between. CDR3 protein: CASSTRESGNTIYF. The CDR3 DNA sequence: TGCGCCAGCAGTACAAGGGAGTCTGGAAACACCATATATTTT.

This clone showed up just a few times. The chain couples TRBV9 to TRBJ1-4; no firm D call. The CDR3 has 14 amino acids. The germline V gene encodes CDR1 SGDLS and CDR2 YYNGEE. Between the trimmed V and J ends, which lost 0 bases and 11 bases, there was a span of 14 bases. The CDR3 loop is CASSVDDSTGKLFF. For the CDR3, the DNA is TGTGCCAGCAGCGTAGACGACTCCACCGGGAAACTGTTTTTT.

V and J are TRBV19 and TRBJ1-2; 7 bases map to TRBD1. This CDR3 has 15 amino acids. Germline trimming cut 6 bases from V and 4 bases from J; bases unmatched to any gene: 11. From germline, CDR1 is LNHDA and CDR2 SQIVND (reference sequence). CDR3 amino acids: CASRTGEKDPYGYTF. The CDR3 bases are TGTGCCAGTAGAACAGGGGAAAAGGACCCCTATGGCTACACCTTC.